The present TCR beta chain was sequenced within a study of blood T cell repertoires in COVID-19. At the level of the study: Spain, Italy and the United States supplied samples that represented acute and convalescent COVID-19.

Per the authors' pipeline: Estimation of nucleated cell counts was performed using reference gene primer amplification. Profiled with immunoSEQ multiplex PCR; TCRdb holds only in-frame clones, not every one. The DNA was the basis for D and trimming; V, J and clone size are from that table. Of around 500,000 clones listed, 88% are singletons. This CDR3 comprises 16 residues. V was clipped by 6 bases and J by 3 bases, with 15 bases between them. Germline V gene sequence: CDR1 LNHDA, CDR2 SQIVND (reference sequence). Participant reports of clinical history set cohort assignment. The sample was PBMCs or T cells enriched from blood (not recorded which). The rearrangement joins TRBV19 to TRBJ1-6, with D perhaps TRBD1 (6 bases). The source is a woman aged 55-70 years who had recovered from COVID-19. The CDR3 region is CASSLPGTNYNSPLHF. The CDR3 bases are TGTGCCAGTAGCCTACCGGGGACAAACTATAATTCACCCCTCCACTTT.